The present TCR beta chain was sequenced within a study of neurological immune-mediated disorders. It was from 2 million PBMCs stored at -80 C that the unsorted libraries were obtained. This clonotype was counted ten times or more. What it recognizes is unknown. An end of the junction differs from the germline gene, which may be a read error. The germline gives CDR1 KGHSH, CDR2 LQKENI. The CDR3 is 15 amino acids. Study-level results: Sharing of CDR3 amino acid sequences among expanded clones across subjects was absent, suggesting private repertoires in all groups. In HTLV-1-associated myelopathy, TCR clonal expansion was greatest, whereas multiple sclerosis had the least, falling below healthy controls.

By 5'RACE with 10-nucleotide random UMIs, the cDNA was made. Each CDR3 protein gets one entry after TCRdb re-called the 5' RACE reads with MiXCR. The sample consists of approximately 40,000 distinct CDR3 sequences, 10% of them appearing once. The receptor's source is a woman in her twenties or thirties with HTLV-1-associated myelopathy (HAM/TSP). Sequencing input: PBMCs. The chain employs TRBV18 and TRBJ2-7; no clear D gene. The CDR3 here is CASSPQYGPGHEQYF. The CDR3 DNA sequence: TGTGCCAGCTCTCCACAATACGGGCCGGGTCACGAGCAGTACTTC.